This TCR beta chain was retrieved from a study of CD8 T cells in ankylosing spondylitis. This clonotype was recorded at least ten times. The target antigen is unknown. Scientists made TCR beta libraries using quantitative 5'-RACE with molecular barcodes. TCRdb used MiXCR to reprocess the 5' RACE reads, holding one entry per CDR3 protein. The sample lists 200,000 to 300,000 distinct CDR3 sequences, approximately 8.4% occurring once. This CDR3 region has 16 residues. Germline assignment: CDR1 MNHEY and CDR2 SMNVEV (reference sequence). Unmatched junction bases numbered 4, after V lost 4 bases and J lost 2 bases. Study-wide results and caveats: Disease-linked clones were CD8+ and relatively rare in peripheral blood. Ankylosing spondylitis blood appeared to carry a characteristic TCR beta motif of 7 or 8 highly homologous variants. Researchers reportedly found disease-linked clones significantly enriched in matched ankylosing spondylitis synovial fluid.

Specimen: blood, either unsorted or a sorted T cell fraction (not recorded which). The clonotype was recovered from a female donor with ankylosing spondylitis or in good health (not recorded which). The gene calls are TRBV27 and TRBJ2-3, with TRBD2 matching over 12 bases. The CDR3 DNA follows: TGTGCCAGCAGTTCCGGACTAGCGGGATACACAGATACGCAGTATTTT. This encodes CASSSGLAGYTDTQYF.